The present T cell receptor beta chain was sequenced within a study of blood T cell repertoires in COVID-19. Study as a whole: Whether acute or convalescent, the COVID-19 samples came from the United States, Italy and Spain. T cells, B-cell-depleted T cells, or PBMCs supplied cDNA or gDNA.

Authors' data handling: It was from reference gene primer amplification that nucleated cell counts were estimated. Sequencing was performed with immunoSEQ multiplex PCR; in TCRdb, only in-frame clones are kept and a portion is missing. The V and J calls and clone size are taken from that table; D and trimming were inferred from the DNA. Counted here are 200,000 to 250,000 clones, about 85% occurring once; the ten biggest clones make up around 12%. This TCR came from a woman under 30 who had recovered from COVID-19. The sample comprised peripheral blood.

CDR3 DNA: TGTGCCAACTACAGGGAGCAGTTCTTC. Translation: CANYREQFF. The rearrangement uses TRBV25-1 and TRBJ2-1; D might be TRBD1 (5 bases). The CDR3 loop spans 9 amino acids. Germline values: CDR1 MGHDK, CDR2 SYGVNS. The V end was cut by 10 bases, the J end by 10 bases, with 8 bases between.